These 8 T cell receptor beta chains came from one sample sequenced in a study of OX40 agonist ivuxolimab in advanced cancers. This table comes from immunoSEQ multiplex PCR, and its TCRdb copy is limited to in-frame clones, with some not included. The sample carries tens of thousands of clones, 65% to 90% recorded once. The source was CD4+ or CD8+ T cells sorted from blood, collected in a trial of the OX40 agonist ivuxolimab. The receptors come from an adult with an advanced solid tumor such as melanoma, head and neck, liver or kidney cancer.

The CDR3 nucleotides are TGTGCCAGCGGGGGGCAGGCAGGCGAGCAGTACTTC. This translates into CASGGQAGEQYF. The chain recombines TRBV2 with TRBJ2-7; the D call may be TRBD1 or TRBD2 (6 bases each). Trimming shortened V by 8 bases and J by 6 bases, and 14 bases separated the two germline ends. The CDR3 extends over 12 amino acids. Germline-derived CDR1 and CDR2 are SNHLY and FYNNEI.

V is TRBV29-1 and J is TRBJ1-1; no clear D gene. From germline, CDR1 is SQVTM and CDR2 ANQGSEA. Trimming pared 4 bases from V and 0 bases from J, leaving 12 bases between. CDR3 length: 14 residues. The CDR3: CSVASAQMNTEAFF. CDR3 coding DNA: TGCAGCGTTGCATCCGCACAGATGAACACTGAAGCTTTCTTT.

This clone was picked up a small number of times. The chain recombines TRBV14 with TRBJ1-1; D gene unclear. This CDR3 contains 12 residues. The germline gives CDR1 SGHDN, CDR2 FVKESK. Deletions cut 4 bases from V and 0 bases from J, with 3 bases between. CDR3 protein: CASSLMNTEAFF. In DNA, the CDR3 is TGTGCCAGCAGCCTGATGAACACTGAAGCTTTCTTT.

This sequence joins TRBV30 and TRBJ1-2; perhaps TRBD1 as D (6 bases). Trimming took 2 bases from V and 2 from J, leaving 12 bases between them. Germline-derived CDR1 and CDR2 are GTSNPN and SVGIG (reference sequence). The CDR3 totals 14 residues. CDR3 region: CAWSKGGNNYGYTF. In nucleotides, the CDR3 is TGTGCCTGGAGTAAGGGGGGAAACAACTATGGCTACACCTTC. The complete variable domain, with remaining parts taken from reference TRBV30 and TRBJ1-2, reads SQTIHQWPATLVQPVGSPLSLECTVEGTSNPNLYWYRQAAGRGLQLLFYSVGIGQISSEVPQNLSASRPQDRQFILSSKKLLLSDSGFYLCAWSKGGNNYGYTFGSGTRLTVV.

This chain connects TRBV6-1 to TRBJ2-1; the D is unclear. V lost 2 bases to trimming and J lost 0 bases, with 11 bases between them. The CDR3 spans 16 residues. CDR1 and CDR2 (germline): MNHNS, SASEGT. CDR3 sequence reads: CASSESVSLSYNEQFF. The CDR3 bases are TGTGCCAGCAGTGAAAGCGTGAGTCTCTCCTACAATGAGCAGTTCTTC.

This clone was observed once. The chain joins TRBV11-2 to TRBJ2-5; TRBD2 matches at 11 bases. Per the germline V gene, CDR1 is SGHAT and CDR2 is FQNNGV. Trimming took 4 bases from V and 2 from J; bases not matched to a gene: 6. This CDR3 comprises 16 residues. This chain's CDR3 is CASSSQTSGKQETQYF. CDR3 DNA sequence: TGTGCCAGCAGCTCCCAGACTAGCGGGAAACAAGAGACCCAGTACTTC.

The rearrangement uses TRBV5-6 and TRBJ2-3; D remains ambiguous. In germline, CDR1 is SGHDT, CDR2 YYEEEE. The CDR3 runs to 13 residues. The V and J ends lost 0 bases and 0 bases respectively, with 2 bases between them. The CDR3 DNA follows: TGTGCCAGCAGCTTGGGGAGCACAGATACGCAGTATTTT. Protein sequence: CASSLGSTDTQYF.

V is TRBV11-2 and J is TRBJ1-3; 7 nucleotides match TRBD1. Germline loops: CDR1 SGHAT, CDR2 FQNNGV. The J segment lost 0 bases and the V segment lost 5 bases, leaving 7 bases of the junction unmatched. This CDR3 contains 16 residues. This chain's CDR3 is CASSPMDRSSGNTIYF. In DNA form, the CDR3 reads TGTGCCAGCAGCCCCATGGACAGGTCCTCTGGAAACACCATATATTTT.